Included here is one T cell receptor beta chain sequence, with context. The sample holds a few counts of this clone. Its antigen remains unidentified. No base quality values were provided; no much bigger clone lies one nucleotide off. As encoded in the germline V gene, CDR1 is LGHNA while CDR2 is YNFKEQ. The CDR3 has 16 amino acids, counting the end cysteine and phenylalanine. Only the CDR3 region is kept as DNA, spanning 48 bases read in frame from base 1. Relative to germline, V is missing 0 bases and J is missing 5 bases, with 6 bases of the junction outside any gene match. This record belongs to a study of beta chain features in type 1 diabetes (dated by TCRdb to 2016 to 2018). At the level of the whole study: No differences in mean age, gender distribution, total cell number or subset yield were found between patients and healthy donors. In the study, TCRB repertoires of sorted circulating CD4+ T cell subsets from recently diagnosed type 1 diabetes patients were compared with those of matched healthy donors. Naive and central memory subsets were obtained from all 30 or so donors, but regulatory and stem cell-like memory subsets were isolated from only 8 patients and about 8 healthy donors. Across all samples, 107,917,701 sorted cells were examined, and cell number per subset correlated strongly with RNA yield.

The entire isolated RNA was reverse transcribed using the High Capacity cDNA Reverse Transcription Kit, and thus expressed TCRB transcripts were sequenced. Deep immunoSEQ sequencing was performed on naive, central memory and regulatory T cell samples, with an average of around 3.4 million total reads per sample. Sorted cells were lysed in RLT buffer, and RNA was extracted using DNase-treated RNeasy Micro or Mini kits according to cell number. To prevent cross-contamination, every cell subset was processed on its own, while patient and healthy donor samples were processed together. The immunoSEQ multiplex PCR was used to amplify TCRB sequences from cDNA, generating 87-bp fragments that spanned the CDR3 region. Sequencing of the amplicons was done on the Illumina HiSeq platform. The paper's data handling went like this. PCR bias was corrected computationally using synthetic template baselines, and reads within Hamming distance 2 were collapsed, with unmergeable singletons discarded. Reads were aligned to IMGT to assign V, D and J genes, CDR3 length, and insertions or deletions at six rearrangement sites. Within each subset, clonotype counts were normalized to sorted cell number, after which true diversity and Gini coefficients were computed with the tcR R package. The overlap coefficient, calculated on TCRB nucleotide sequences, was used to quantify repertoire sharing. Out-of-frame TCRB sequences from naive cells were analyzed as a proxy for the pre-selection repertoire. TCRdb obtained this table from immuneACCESS and retained in-frame rearrangements with V and J assigned. These tables miss some clones; where compared with another copy, unresolved V genes account for less than half of the shortfall, and the remainder is unexplained. Clone size and V and J calls were adopted from that table, with D and trimming inferred from the DNA. Here the sample has about 470,000 clones; approximately 30% occur a single time. The top ten clonotypes cover 0.05% to 0.07% of the sample.

The full study reports these points: PCR may preferentially amplify shorter templates, but because patient and control samples were amplified and corrected together, any resulting skew would affect both groups equally. Naive, central memory and regulatory TCRB repertoires appeared to be more alike among patients than among healthy donors. At VDJ recombination sites, patients with type 1 diabetes made fewer insertions and deleted more nucleotides, a pattern implying thymic rearrangement abnormalities. A moderate but significant shortening of TCRB CDR3 length was observed in type 1 diabetes patients in all four CD4+ subsets. HLA sub-analyses involved small numbers of individuals, so any influence of HLA type on TCRB rearrangement remained unresolved. Because cDNA was sequenced instead of genomic DNA, activated cells with high expression could be over-represented, although the groups did not differ in activation or CD3 levels.

A single peripheral blood draw of around 100 mL on average was collected from each donor into heparinised tubes. Using a panel that included CD45RO, CCR7, CD25, CD127, CD95 and CD27, naive, central memory, regulatory and stem cell-like memory CD4+ T cells were sorted on a BD FACSAria II. Purity was above 98% for every sorted population. PBMCs were isolated immediately by Lymphoprep density gradient centrifugation and stained directly without culture. To minimize batch effects, samples were stained and sorted in pairs, one healthy donor with one patient per experiment. The sequenced material came from naive CD4+ T cells from blood. The intended sense of this specimen's cell subset or site label: true naive CD4+ T cells. This clonotype was obtained from a man aged 18-30 years in good health. The chain uses TRBV4-2 and TRBJ2-7, with 11 central nucleotides matching TRBD2. The base sequence is TGTGCCAGCAGCCAAGACGGTACTAGCGGGAGTCACGAGCAGTACTTC. The encoded protein is CASSQDGTSGSHEQYF.